This is a list of T cell receptor beta chains from one sample in a study of OX40 agonist ivuxolimab in advanced cancers. This table comes from immunoSEQ multiplex PCR, and its TCRdb copy is limited to in-frame clones, with some not included. The data contain about 83,000 clones, 70% to 85% of them singletons. Here the sequenced sample was CD4+ or CD8+ T cells sorted from blood, taken in a trial of the OX40 agonist ivuxolimab. Receptors were obtained from an adult with an advanced solid tumor such as melanoma, head and neck, liver or kidney cancer. The conserved cysteine and the conserved F or W are not part of the CDR3 here. A D gene is named only where the DNA matches it firmly.

.	TRBV6-5	ASSYLDSLNTEAF
TRBD1	TRBV30	AWRRGRATGELF
TRBD1	TRBV4-1	ASSRGTVESSTYEQY
.	TRBV18	ASSYLSGDEQY
.	TRBV2	AGGSGSYNEQF
.	TRBV5-4	ASSWGLSNEKLF
.	TRBV14	ASSQDYEQY
.	TRBV5-1	ASSLSDSQRETQY
TRBD1	TRBV7-2	ASSQWGTGNQPQH
TRBD1	TRBV7-2	ASSSRTGNEKLF
TRBD1	TRBV10-3	AISELGQRTDTQY
TRBD2	TRBV7-9	ASSWGLAGADTQY
.	TRBV27	ASLPRREDNSPLH
.	TRBV11-1	ASSESGNTIY
.	TRBV2	ASTRTNSYEQY
.	TRBV6-5	ASTGDYGYT
.	TRBV11-2	ASSSPGEGSYEQY
TRBD1	TRBV4-1	ASSQTGSTYEQY
TRBD2	TRBV7-9	ASSLAGGTYEQY
TRBD1	TRBV5-1	ASSFRQGPDGYT
TRBD1	TRBV10-3	AIRGTGSTEAF
.	TRBV7-9	ASSLSGRGTEAF
.	TRBV5-1	ASSPVQGNEQF
.	TRBV5-6	ASSRSPGEAF
.	TRBV4-3	ASSQDIGQQNTEAF
.	TRBV5-1	ASRGRLNTEAF
.	TRBV6-6	ASTRGSYGYT
.	TRBV4-2	ASSQVGLREVQNQPQH
TRBD2	TRBV6-5	ASTSSGRNYEQY
.	TRBV5-1	ASSPGGGTNYGYT
.	TRBV30	AWSVRLDGGYT
.	TRBV6-5	ASSRETSYGYT
.	TRBV29-1	SVEVQNTEAF
.	TRBV11-3	ASIHEQY
.	TRBV4-1	ASSQDRQGLDTEAF
.	TRBV7-9	ASSPSSYEQY
.	TRBV5-4	ASSLSALMNTEAF
.	TRBV7-2	ASSASGMNTEAF
TRBD1	TRBV2	ASSELLRGPNTGELF
.	TRBV5-5	ASSALLTANYGYT
.	TRBV5-6	ASRRDVWTEAF
TRBD1	TRBV19	ASSTPGQGILRDEQY
TRBD1	TRBV19	ASSMVGQGRGEKLF
.	TRBV7-2	ASSFWAAGTGELF
.	TRBV19	ASSPLDSGEQY
TRBD2	TRBV7-8	ASSTGGSPVYEQY
.	TRBV9	ASSRSSYEQY
.	TRBV13	ASSSLKGSGSPLH
.	TRBV27	ASSPGTAIKPQH
.	TRBV9	ASSPVETEAF
.	TRBV30	ALEGRPPYEQY
TRBD2	TRBV18	ASSPPLAGSYNEQF
TRBD1	TRBV5-4	ASSRQGAVEQY
TRBD1	TRBV4-2	ASSQDSGAGGGYGYT
.	TRBV6-1	ASSEQGSDNSPLH
.	TRBV27	ASSLGGPGELF
.	TRBV27	ASSSAEGWDEQY
TRBD1	TRBV27	ASSSTGGATKGYT
.	TRBV29-1	SASGASGIYEQY
.	TRBV2	ASRQASEQY